This T cell receptor beta chain was sequenced during a study of T-cell memory formation after mild COVID-19. This CDR3 has 16 residues. Germline V lookup: CDR1 KGHSH, CDR2 LQKENI. The V segment lost 0 bases and the J segment 5 bases; nucleotides outside the gene matches: 6. From the 5' RACE reads, TCRdb called clonotypes with MiXCR, one entry per CDR3 protein. The data hold 250,000 to 350,000 distinct CDR3 sequences, with approximately 15% observed a single time. This clonotype was found a few times. The sample was PBMCs or a T cell subset sorted from them (not recorded which). The TCR comes from a man aged 18 to 29 who had mild COVID-19 (a few samples of this study predate the infection). Cell type and time point are not known. The V gene is TRBV18, the J gene TRBJ2-5; 10 positions match TRBD2. CDR3 protein: CASSPPTGTSVETQYF. In DNA, the CDR3 is TGTGCCAGCTCACCACCTACCGGGACTAGCGTGGAGACCCAGTACTTC.